Following are 9 T cell receptor beta chains from one sample sequenced in a study of PD-L1 blockade in urothelial cancer. This table comes from immunoSEQ multiplex PCR, and its TCRdb copy is limited to in-frame clones, with some not included. This table has roughly 27,000 clones, more than 70% appearing once. This specimen consisted of PBMCs, obtained around atezolizumab (anti-PD-L1) treatment. All receptors come from a man in his fifties with urothelial cancer.

J is TRBJ2-1 and V is TRBV5-1; 8 bases are a match to TRBD2. V was clipped by 3 bases and J by 2 bases; unmatched bases: 10. Per the germline V gene, CDR1 is SGHRS and CDR2 is YFSETQ. The CDR3 length is 17 residues. The CDR3 DNA sequence: TGCGCCAGCAGCTGGACCGGGGGGGTACTAGCCTACAATGAGCAGTTCTTC. It is translated as CASSWTGGVLAYNEQFF.

This clone was observed a single time. The chain uses TRBV2 and TRBJ2-7; weak D call: TRBD2 (7 bases). The germline V gene encodes CDR1 SNHLY and CDR2 FYNNEI. Trimming pared 4 bases from V and 4 bases from J, leaving 20 bases between. The CDR3 is 16 residues long. Written as DNA, the CDR3 is TGTGCCAGCAGTGGGAACCTATTGGGGGGGCGGTACGAGCAGTACTTC. It codes for CASSGNLLGGRYEQYF.

The chain has TRBV9 and TRBJ2-3; TRBD2 agrees at 8 bases. The V gene end was trimmed by 4 bases and the J gene end by 5 bases; junction bases not matched to a gene: 0. CDR1 and CDR2 (germline): SGDLS, YYNGEE. CDR3 length equals 12 residues. CDR3 sequence: CASSLAGDTQYF. CDR3 bases: TGTGCCAGCAGCCTAGCGGGAGATACGCAGTATTTT.

The chain carries TRBV7-9 and TRBJ2-2; 9 bases agree with TRBD1. The CDR3 runs to 16 residues. Germline CDR1 and CDR2: SEHNR and FQNEAQ (reference sequence). V lost 5 bases, J lost 3 bases, and 7 bases stayed unmatched. In nucleotides, the CDR3 is TGTGCCAGCAGCCGACCAAGGACAGGGGACACCGGGGAGCTGTTTTTT. Translation gives CASSRPRTGDTGELFF.

The J gene is TRBJ2-1, the V gene TRBV20-1, with 9 bases identical to TRBD2. The CDR3 totals 11 residues. V shed 8 bases and J 10 bases; nucleotides not matched to a gene: 6. Germline CDR1 reads DFQATT; CDR2 reads SNEGSKA (reference sequence). The CDR3 is CSPYSGSEQFF. CDR3 DNA: TGCAGTCCTTATAGCGGGAGCGAGCAGTTCTTC.

The rearrangement uses TRBV25-1 and TRBJ1-3; unclear D gene. The CDR3 is made up of 14 amino acids. Germline V lookup: CDR1 MGHDK, CDR2 SYGVNS. V shed 3 bases and J shed 4 bases, with 10 bases lying between them. For the CDR3, the DNA is TGTGCCAGCAGTGATTCTTCCTTAGGAAACACCATATATTTT. It specifies CASSDSSLGNTIYF.

The chain recombines TRBV7-3 with TRBJ1-1; no reliable D call. Between the trimmed V and J ends, which lost 5 bases and 5 bases, there was a span of 21 bases. CDR1 is SGHTA, CDR2 FQGTGA, per germline. The CDR3 totals 16 residues. The CDR3 region has the DNA TGTGCCAGCAGCCTAGTGGGCGGGGAATGGGTGACTGAAGCTTTCTTT. Translating it yields CASSLVGGEWVTEAFF.

The DNA of the CDR3 is TGCAGTGCAGACAGGGGGGAGACCCAGTACTTC. As protein: CSADRGETQYF. The chain uses TRBV20-1 and TRBJ2-5; 9 bases match TRBD1. CDR1 and CDR2 (germline): DFQATT, SNEGSKA (reference sequence). The CDR3 length is 11 residues. V gave up 6 bases and J gave up 5 bases; unmatched junction bases: 1.

This clone occurred once. This chain uses TRBV5-4 with TRBJ1-3; D remains ambiguous. The CDR3 length is 13 residues. Deletions cut 5 bases from V and 4 bases from J, with 10 bases between. Per the germline V gene, CDR1 is SGHNT and CDR2 is YYREEE (reference sequence). The CDR3 loop is CASSSPGGNTIYF. Written as DNA, the CDR3 is TGTGCCAGCAGTTCGCCGGGAGGAAACACCATATATTTT.